This T cell receptor (beta chain) was captured by sequencing in a study of cytomegalovirus exposure and HLA in healthy donors. Study-level information: Earlier sequencing of about 179 million T cells yielded roughly 120 million unique TCR beta sequences.

A multiplex PCR was run with 60 Vbeta primers and 13 Jbeta primers. Only in-frame clones appear in the TCRdb table, and some are missing; sequencing was by immunoSEQ multiplex PCR. This sample yields around 190,000 clones, of which approximately 78% are seen a single time; roughly 13% belongs to the top ten. As regards this clone: Other nucleotide sequences in the sample specify the same CDR3.

The TCR was taken from a young woman in good health and CMV-seropositive. Input material: PBMCs.

This CDR3 reads CSVRQGAQGEQYF. For the CDR3, the DNA is TGCAGCGTTAGACAGGGGGCGCAGGGAGAGCAGTACTTC. The rearrangement links TRBV29-1 to TRBJ2-7, with TRBD1 identical over 10 bases. Germline assignment: CDR1 SQVTM and CDR2 ANQGSEA. The CDR3 consists of 13 residues. The ends lost 5 bases at V and 7 bases at J; junction bases unmatched: 8.